A selection of T cell receptor beta chains follows, all from one sample in a study of blood T cell repertoires in COVID-19. Assay: immunoSEQ multiplex PCR; the TCRdb copy retains only in-frame clones and omits some. This table holds 200,000 to 250,000 clones, 70% to 85% found once. Sequenced input: peripheral blood. Source of these receptors: a woman of 80 years or more with COVID-19, enrolled during active disease. The CDR3 runs from the conserved cysteine through the conserved F or W. A D gene is named only where the DNA matches it firmly. Clone sizes are given selectively: once, few, many, or a class where the clone is expanded.

cdr3_nt	cdr3_aa	d_call	v_call	j_call	clone_size	cdr3_length
TGTGCCAGCAGCAGGACAGATACCGCTCAGCCCCAGCATTTT	CASSRTDTAQPQHF	-	TRBV27	TRBJ1-5	few	14
TGTGCCAGCAGCCCGGGACAGGGGGCTTTCTATGGCTACACCTTC	CASSPGQGAFYGYTF	TRBD1	TRBV11-2	TRBJ1-2	-	15
TGTGCCAGCAGTTACTCGAGGGTAGGGGGTAATGTGGATACGCAGTATTTT	CASSYSRVGGNVDTQYF	-	TRBV6-2/TRBV6-3	TRBJ2-3	-	17
TGTGCCAGCAGCTCCTCCGGACAGGGAAGTAGGACTAGCGGGAGTACCGGGGAGCTGTTTTTT	CASSSSGQGSRTSGSTGELFF	TRBD2	TRBV28	TRBJ2-2	-	21
TGTGCCAGCAGTGAAGAGGGGACAGGGGGACTGTACATTCAGTACTTC	CASSEEGTGGLYIQYF	TRBD1	TRBV2	TRBJ2-4	-	16
TGCGCCAGCAGCGGCACCGGGACAGGGTCTGGAAACACCATATATTTT	CASSGTGTGSGNTIYF	TRBD1	TRBV5-1	TRBJ1-3	-	16
TGTGCCAGCAGTCGGGACAGGGCCGGAAACACCATATATTTT	CASSRDRAGNTIYF	TRBD1	TRBV3-1/TRBV3-2	TRBJ1-3	-	14
TGTGCCAGCAGCTTAGGGACAGACTATGGCTACACCTTC	CASSLGTDYGYTF	-	TRBV11-2	TRBJ1-2	-	13
TGTGCCACCAGCAGAGAAACAGGAGCAACTAATGAAAAACTGTTTTTT	CATSRETGATNEKLFF	-	TRBV15	TRBJ1-4	once	16
TGTGCCAGCTCACGACAGGTGAACACTGAAGCTTTCTTT	CASSRQVNTEAFF	-	TRBV18	TRBJ1-1	-	13
TGTGCCAGCAGTTCGACAGGGCCAGAAGGGGGAGATACGCAGTATTTT	CASSSTGPEGGDTQYF	TRBD1	TRBV28	TRBJ2-3	-	16
TGCGCCAGCAGCCTGCAGGGCTACGAGCAGTACTTC	CASSLQGYEQYF	-	TRBV5-1	TRBJ2-7	once	12
TGCGCCAGCAGTGAGTCCCGCCAGGGGGGGCAGTATTTT	CASSESRQGGQYF	-	TRBV10-1	TRBJ2-3	-	13
TGCGCCAGCAGCGACCAGGGTTACACCGGGGAGCTGTTTTTT	CASSDQGYTGELFF	-	TRBV5-1	TRBJ2-2	-	14
TGTGCCAGCAGCTTGGACCCCAGCTCCTATAATTCACCCCTCCACTTT	CASSLDPSSYNSPLHF	-	TRBV5-4	TRBJ1-6	-	16
TGTGCCAGTAGTATAGGGCTGGGAGGGGTGTTGGAGGCCAACGTCCTGACTTTC	CASSIGLGGVLEANVLTF	TRBD2	TRBV19	TRBJ2-6	few	18
TGTGCCAGCAGCCAAGAGGGCCAGGGGGTAGCTTTCTTT	CASSQEGQGVAFF	TRBD1	TRBV3-1/TRBV3-2	TRBJ1-1	few	13
TGTGCCAGCAGCTCTACAGGGGGCAACAATCAGCCCCAGCATTTT	CASSSTGGNNQPQHF	TRBD1	TRBV7-9	TRBJ1-5	-	15
TGCGCCAGCAGCCAGGACAGTCTGAGCGAGCAGTACTTC	CASSQDSLSEQYF	-	TRBV5-1	TRBJ2-7	-	13
TGTGCCAGCAGCCACCAATCGGGGAGGGAGACCCAGTACTTC	CASSHQSGRETQYF	-	TRBV6-5	TRBJ2-5	-	14
TGCGCCAGTCTCAAAGGGACATATAACACCGGGGAGCTGTTTTTT	CASLKGTYNTGELFF	-	TRBV5-1	TRBJ2-2	-	15
TGTGCCAGCAGCACCACCCACGGGACAAGCTATGGCTACACCTTC	CASSTTHGTSYGYTF	-	TRBV5-6	TRBJ1-2	-	15
TGTGCCAGCAGCCGGGGGACTAGCGGAAAAAACATTCAGTACTTC	CASSRGTSGKNIQYF	TRBD2	TRBV5-4	TRBJ2-4	-	15
TGCAGCGTTGATGGGACTAGCGGCCGCACAGATACGCAGTATTTT	CSVDGTSGRTDTQYF	TRBD2	TRBV29-1	TRBJ2-3	-	15
TGTGCCAGCTCACCGGCCATTAATGAAAAACTGTTTTTT	CASSPAINEKLFF	-	TRBV18	TRBJ1-4	-	13
TGTGCCAGCAGTGGGGGAGGAGCGAGATATAATTCACCCCTCCACTTT	CASSGGGARYNSPLHF	-	TRBV25-1	TRBJ1-6	-	16
TGTGCCAGCTCGCCCTCCGGAGGAACCGGGGAGCTGTTTTTT	CASSPSGGTGELFF	-	TRBV18	TRBJ2-2	-	14
TGTGCCAGCAGCCCAGGGGGGCGCCCTGCGAAAAACATTCAGTACTTC	CASSPGGRPAKNIQYF	-	TRBV27	TRBJ2-4	-	16
TGCGCCAGCAGTGGGGAGGGTAGCTCCTACAATGAGCAGTTCTTC	CASSGEGSSYNEQFF	TRBD2	TRBV10-2	TRBJ2-1	-	15
TGTGCCAGCAGGGGACGGGGGGTAGACTATGGCTACACCTTC	CASRGRGVDYGYTF	-	TRBV2	TRBJ1-2	once	14
TGTGCCATCAGCACTTCTAGCGGATCGTACAATGAGCAGTTCTTC	CAISTSSGSYNEQFF	TRBD2	TRBV10-3	TRBJ2-1	-	15
TGTGCCAGCAGCAATGAATTAACAGGGGTCGGGACTGAAGCTTTCTTT	CASSNELTGVGTEAFF	TRBD1	TRBV3-1/TRBV3-2	TRBJ1-1	-	16
TGTGCCAGTGGTTTTGGAGGGGAAGCGGCCTATGGCTACACCTTC	CASGFGGEAAYGYTF	-	TRBV19	TRBJ1-2	-	15
TGCAGCGTTGCACACAGACACGTTCTTCCCGTCGAAGCTTTCTTT	CSVAHRHVLPVEAFF	-	TRBV29-1	TRBJ1-1	few	15
TGTGCCAGCAGCTTGGGACAGGCGCTGGGAGAGACCCAGTACTTC	CASSLGQALGETQYF	-	TRBV5-6	TRBJ2-5	-	15
TGTGCCATCTCCGAAGCGGGAGGGCTGGAGACCCAGTACTTC	CAISEAGGLETQYF	TRBD2	TRBV10-3	TRBJ2-5	few	14
TGTGCCAGCAGTCCGTCCACAGGCAACTACGAGCAGTACTTC	CASSPSTGNYEQYF	-	TRBV27	TRBJ2-7	-	14
TGTGCCAGCAGCTTAGAGCTCGGGACAGCTTACGAGCAGTACTTC	CASSLELGTAYEQYF	TRBD1	TRBV11-2	TRBJ2-7	-	15
TGTGCCAGCTCACCAACGGACAGGCCGGATGGCTACACCTTC	CASSPTDRPDGYTF	TRBD1	TRBV18	TRBJ1-2	few	14
TGTGCCAGCAGAGCAGGGAATTCCGACCAGCCCCAGCATTTT	CASRAGNSDQPQHF	-	TRBV2	TRBJ1-5	few	14
TGTGCCAGCAGTGAGGTTTCGACAGAGCAGTTCTTC	CASSEVSTEQFF	-	TRBV6-1	TRBJ2-1	-	12
TGTGCCAGTAGTGCAGACAGGGCCAATCAGCCCCAGCATTTT	CASSADRANQPQHF	TRBD1	TRBV19	TRBJ1-5	-	14
TGTGCCAGCAGCGTATCACAGCACACTGAAGCTTTCTTT	CASSVSQHTEAFF	-	TRBV9	TRBJ1-1	-	13
TGTGCCAGTACCCCAACCTGGACTAGCGGGAGAACGGGTGAGCAGTACTTC	CASTPTWTSGRTGEQYF	TRBD2	TRBV19	TRBJ2-7	-	17
TGTGCCAGCAGTGATAGGCGGGGGTTGTCAGATACGCAGTATTTT	CASSDRRGLSDTQYF	TRBD2	TRBV6-1	TRBJ2-3	once	15
TGTGCCAGCAGTTTATGGGCGGGGCAGTACTTC	CASSLWAGQYF	-	TRBV28	TRBJ2-7	-	11
TGTGCCAGCAGTGCTCCCCCGGGTTCCTACGAGCAGTACTTC	CASSAPPGSYEQYF	-	TRBV25-1	TRBJ2-7	-	14
TGCAGCGTCAAGACAGGGGGCAAGGGCGAGCAGTACTTC	CSVKTGGKGEQYF	TRBD1	TRBV29-1	TRBJ2-7	-	13
TGCGCCAGCAGCTTGGAAGCGGGGGGATACACCGGGGAGCTGTTTTTT	CASSLEAGGYTGELFF	TRBD2	TRBV5-1	TRBJ2-2	-	16
TGTGCCAGCAGCCCGGACAGGGAAGGAGGTGAGCAGTTCTTC	CASSPDREGGEQFF	TRBD1	TRBV9	TRBJ2-1	-	14
TGTGCCAGCAGCGGACACGCGGCCGGAGAGACCCAGTACTTC	CASSGHAAGETQYF	-	TRBV11-2	TRBJ2-5	-	14
TGTGCCAGTAGTTTCAGTGGGGCGAATTCACCCCTCCACTTT	CASSFSGANSPLHF	-	TRBV19	TRBJ1-6	-	14
TGTGCCAGCAGCCTATCGACTAGCGGGAGTGTTTACGAGCAGTACTTC	CASSLSTSGSVYEQYF	TRBD2	TRBV7-3	TRBJ2-7	-	16
TGTGCCAGCAGAAGACAGGGTCCCACTGAAGCTTTCTTT	CASRRQGPTEAFF	TRBD1	TRBV6-5	TRBJ1-1	-	13